This T cell receptor (beta chain) was captured by sequencing in a study of blood T cell repertoires in COVID-19. Study-wide context: Italy, Spain and the United States were the sources of the convalescent and acute COVID-19 samples. In each case, the material was cDNA or gDNA derived from T cells, B-cell-depleted T cells, or PBMCs.

There are 16 residues in the CDR3. Germline CDR1 reads MDHEN; CDR2 reads SYDVKM. The V end was cut by 2 bases, the J end by 0 bases, with 11 bases between. Seattle cases were enrolled at active infection and followed longitudinally. The repertoire was sequenced with immunoSEQ multiplex PCR; TCRdb's copy has only in-frame clones and lacks some. The sample has some 200,000 clones, about nine tenths seen once. This clonotype was obtained from a woman aged 55-70 years with COVID-19, enrolled during active disease. The V call is TRBV28, the J call TRBJ1-3; possibly TRBD1 for D (6 bases). Sequencing input: peripheral blood. CDR3 nucleotides: TGTGCCAGCAGTTTAACCCAGGGGAGCTCTGGAAACACCATATATTTT. Translation: CASSLTQGSSGNTIYF.